This T cell receptor beta chain was recorded in a study of breast tumors, draining lymph nodes, adjacent tissues. Samples came from axillary lymph nodes draining the breast cancer. TCRdb redid the calling of the multiplex PCR reads with MiXCR, one entry per CDR3 protein. This sample has around 300,000 distinct CDR3 sequences, with roughly 30% found just once. Study-wide points: Compared with lymph nodes, tumors were less diverse; compared with nontumor tissue, more.

A remark on this clonotype: Its antigen is still unknown. A much larger clone differs by one base, so this may be a read error.

The germline gives CDR1 DFQATT, CDR2 SNEGSKA (reference sequence). The CDR3 totals 14 residues. The J gene is TRBJ2-1, the V gene TRBV20-1; D ambiguous. The sequenced material came from axillary lymph node tissue. This TCR derives from a female donor with breast cancer. Some clones in this sample may be carry-over from other donors' samples. The CDR3 loop is CSAPVPSSYNEQLF. In nucleotides, the CDR3 is TGCAGTGCTCCAGTCCCCAGCTCCTACAATGAGCAGCTCTTC.